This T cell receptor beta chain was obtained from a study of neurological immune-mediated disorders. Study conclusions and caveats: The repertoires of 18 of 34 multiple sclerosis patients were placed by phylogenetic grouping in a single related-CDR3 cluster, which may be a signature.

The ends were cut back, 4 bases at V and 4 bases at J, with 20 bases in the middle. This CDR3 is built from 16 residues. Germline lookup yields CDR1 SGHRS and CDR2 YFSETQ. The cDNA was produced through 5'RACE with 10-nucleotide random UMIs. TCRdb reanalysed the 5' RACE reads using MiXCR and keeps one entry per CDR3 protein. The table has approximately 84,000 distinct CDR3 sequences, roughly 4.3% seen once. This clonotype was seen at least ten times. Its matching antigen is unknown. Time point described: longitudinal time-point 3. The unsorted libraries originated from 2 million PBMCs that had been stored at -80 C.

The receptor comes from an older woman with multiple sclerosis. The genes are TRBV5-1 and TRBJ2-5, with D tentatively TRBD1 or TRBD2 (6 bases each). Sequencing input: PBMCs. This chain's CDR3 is CASSGGGGVILETQYF. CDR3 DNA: TGCGCCAGCAGCGGGGGCGGAGGGGTCATTTTAGAGACCCAGTACTTC.